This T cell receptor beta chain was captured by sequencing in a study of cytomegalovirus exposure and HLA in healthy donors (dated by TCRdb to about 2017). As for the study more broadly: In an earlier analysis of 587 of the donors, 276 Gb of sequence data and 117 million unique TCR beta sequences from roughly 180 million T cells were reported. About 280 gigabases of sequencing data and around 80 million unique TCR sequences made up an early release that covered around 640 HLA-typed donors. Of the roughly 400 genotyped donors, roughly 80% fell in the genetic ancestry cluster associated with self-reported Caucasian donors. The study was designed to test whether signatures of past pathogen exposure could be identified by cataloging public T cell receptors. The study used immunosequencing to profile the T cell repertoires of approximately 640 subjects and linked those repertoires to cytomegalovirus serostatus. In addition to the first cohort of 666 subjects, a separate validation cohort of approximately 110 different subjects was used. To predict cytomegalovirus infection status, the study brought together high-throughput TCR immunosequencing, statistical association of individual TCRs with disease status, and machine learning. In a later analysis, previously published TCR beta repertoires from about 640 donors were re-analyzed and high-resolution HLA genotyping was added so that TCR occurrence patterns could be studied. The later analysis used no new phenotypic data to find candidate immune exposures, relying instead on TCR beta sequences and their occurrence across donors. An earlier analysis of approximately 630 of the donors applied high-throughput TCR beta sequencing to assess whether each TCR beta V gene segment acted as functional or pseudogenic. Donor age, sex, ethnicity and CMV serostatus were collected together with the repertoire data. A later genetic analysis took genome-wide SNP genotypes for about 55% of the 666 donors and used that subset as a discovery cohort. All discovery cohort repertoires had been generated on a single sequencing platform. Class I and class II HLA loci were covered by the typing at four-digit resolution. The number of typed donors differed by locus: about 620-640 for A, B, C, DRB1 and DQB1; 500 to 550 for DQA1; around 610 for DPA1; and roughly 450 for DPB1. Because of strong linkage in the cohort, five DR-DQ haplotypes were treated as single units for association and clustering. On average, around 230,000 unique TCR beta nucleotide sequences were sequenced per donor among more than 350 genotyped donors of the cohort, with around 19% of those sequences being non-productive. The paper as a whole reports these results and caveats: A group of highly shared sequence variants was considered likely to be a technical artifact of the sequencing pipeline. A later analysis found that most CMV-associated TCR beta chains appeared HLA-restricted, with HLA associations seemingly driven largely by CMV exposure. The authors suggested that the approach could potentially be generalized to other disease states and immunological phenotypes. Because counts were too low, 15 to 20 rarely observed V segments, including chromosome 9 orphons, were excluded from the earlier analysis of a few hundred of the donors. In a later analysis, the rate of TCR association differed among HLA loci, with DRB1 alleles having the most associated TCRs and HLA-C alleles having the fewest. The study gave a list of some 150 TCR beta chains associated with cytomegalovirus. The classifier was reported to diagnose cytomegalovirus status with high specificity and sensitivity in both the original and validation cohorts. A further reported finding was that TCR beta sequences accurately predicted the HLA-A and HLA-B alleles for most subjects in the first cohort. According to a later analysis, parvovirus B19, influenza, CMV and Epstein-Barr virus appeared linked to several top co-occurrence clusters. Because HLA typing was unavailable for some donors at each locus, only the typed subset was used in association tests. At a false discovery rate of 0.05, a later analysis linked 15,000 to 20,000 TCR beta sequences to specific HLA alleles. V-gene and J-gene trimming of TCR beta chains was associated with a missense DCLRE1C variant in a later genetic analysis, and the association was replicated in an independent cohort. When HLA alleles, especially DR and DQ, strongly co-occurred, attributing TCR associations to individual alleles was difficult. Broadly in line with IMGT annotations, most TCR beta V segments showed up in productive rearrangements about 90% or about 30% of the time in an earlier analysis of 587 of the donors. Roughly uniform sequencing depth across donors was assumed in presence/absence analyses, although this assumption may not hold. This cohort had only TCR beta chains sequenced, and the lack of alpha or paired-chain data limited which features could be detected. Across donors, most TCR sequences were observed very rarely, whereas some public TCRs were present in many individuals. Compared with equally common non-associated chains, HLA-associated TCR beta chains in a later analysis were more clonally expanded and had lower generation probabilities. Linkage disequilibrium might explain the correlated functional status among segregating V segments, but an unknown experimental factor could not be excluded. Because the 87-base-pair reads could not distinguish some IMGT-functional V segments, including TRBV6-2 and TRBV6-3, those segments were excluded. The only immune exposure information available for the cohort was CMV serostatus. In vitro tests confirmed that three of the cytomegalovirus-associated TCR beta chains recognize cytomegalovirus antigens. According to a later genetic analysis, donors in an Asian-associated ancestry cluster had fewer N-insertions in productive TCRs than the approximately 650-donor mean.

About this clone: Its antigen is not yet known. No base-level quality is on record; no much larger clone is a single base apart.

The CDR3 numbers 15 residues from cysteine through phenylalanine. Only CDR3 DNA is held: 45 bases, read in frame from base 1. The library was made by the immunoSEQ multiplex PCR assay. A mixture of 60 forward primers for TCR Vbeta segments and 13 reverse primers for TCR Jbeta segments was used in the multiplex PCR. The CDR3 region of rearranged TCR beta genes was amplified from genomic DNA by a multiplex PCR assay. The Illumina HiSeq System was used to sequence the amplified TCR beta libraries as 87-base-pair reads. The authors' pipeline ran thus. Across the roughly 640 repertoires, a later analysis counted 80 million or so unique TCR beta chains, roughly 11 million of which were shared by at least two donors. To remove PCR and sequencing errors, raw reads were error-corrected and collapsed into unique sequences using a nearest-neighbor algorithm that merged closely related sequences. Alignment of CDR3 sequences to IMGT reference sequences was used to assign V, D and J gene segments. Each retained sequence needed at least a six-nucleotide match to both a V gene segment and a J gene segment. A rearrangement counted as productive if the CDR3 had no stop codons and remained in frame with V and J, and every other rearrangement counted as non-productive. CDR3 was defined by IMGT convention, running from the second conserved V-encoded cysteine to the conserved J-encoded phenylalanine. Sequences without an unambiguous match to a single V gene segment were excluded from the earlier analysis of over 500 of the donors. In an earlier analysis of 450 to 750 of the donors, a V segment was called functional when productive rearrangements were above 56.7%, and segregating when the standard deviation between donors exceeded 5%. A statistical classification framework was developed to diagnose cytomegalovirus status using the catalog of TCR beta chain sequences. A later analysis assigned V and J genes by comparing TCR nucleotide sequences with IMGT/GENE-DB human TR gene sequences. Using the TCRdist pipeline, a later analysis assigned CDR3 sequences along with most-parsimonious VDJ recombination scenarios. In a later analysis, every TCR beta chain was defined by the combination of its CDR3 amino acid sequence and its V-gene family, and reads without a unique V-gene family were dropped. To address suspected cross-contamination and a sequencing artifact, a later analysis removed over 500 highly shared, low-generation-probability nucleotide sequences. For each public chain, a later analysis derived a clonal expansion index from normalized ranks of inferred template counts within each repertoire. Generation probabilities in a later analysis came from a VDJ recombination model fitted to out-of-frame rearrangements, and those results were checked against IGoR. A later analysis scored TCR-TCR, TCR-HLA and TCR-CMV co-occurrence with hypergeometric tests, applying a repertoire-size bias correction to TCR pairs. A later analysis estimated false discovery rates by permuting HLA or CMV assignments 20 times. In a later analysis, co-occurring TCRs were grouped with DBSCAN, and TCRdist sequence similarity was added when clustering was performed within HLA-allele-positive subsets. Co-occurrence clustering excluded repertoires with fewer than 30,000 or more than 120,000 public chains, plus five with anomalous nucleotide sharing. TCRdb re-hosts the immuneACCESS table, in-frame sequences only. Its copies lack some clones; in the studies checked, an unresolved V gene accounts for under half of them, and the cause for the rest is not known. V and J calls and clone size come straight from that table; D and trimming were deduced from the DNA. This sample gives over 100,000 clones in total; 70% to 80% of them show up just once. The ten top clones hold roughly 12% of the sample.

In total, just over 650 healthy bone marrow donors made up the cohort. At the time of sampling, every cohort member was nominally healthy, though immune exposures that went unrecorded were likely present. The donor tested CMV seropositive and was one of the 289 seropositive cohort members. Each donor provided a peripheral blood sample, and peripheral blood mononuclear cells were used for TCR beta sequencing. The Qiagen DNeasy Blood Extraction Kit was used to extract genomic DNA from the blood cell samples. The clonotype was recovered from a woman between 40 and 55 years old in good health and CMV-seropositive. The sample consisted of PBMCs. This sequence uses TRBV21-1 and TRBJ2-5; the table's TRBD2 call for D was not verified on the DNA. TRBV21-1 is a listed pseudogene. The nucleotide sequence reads TGTGCCAGCAGCAGGACTAGCGGGGAAGTGGAGACCCAGTACTTC. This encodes CASSRTSGEVETQYF.